This is a list of T cell receptor beta chains from one sample in a study of T cells in Graves' hyperthyroidism and ophthalmopathy. TCRdb fed the multiplex PCR reads into MiXCR, producing one record per CDR3 protein. The profile shows 300,000 to 450,000 distinct CDR3 sequences, roughly 15% of them singletons. The material sequenced was blood. These receptors were obtained from a woman under 40 with Graves' ophthalmopathy. The CDR3 runs from the conserved cysteine through the conserved F or W. Each record gives: V gene, CDR3 protein.

>TRBV6-1
CASSSGTGELNEQFF
>TRBV2
CASSEFGSGDRRNYGYTF
>TRBV11-2
CASSQLAGIYNEQFF
>TRBV3-1
CASRNPDNPNTGELFF
>TRBV27
CASRQLAGYQETQYF
>TRBV7-9
CASGETRLQDNEQFF
>TRBV30
CAWSVSLGAHTEAFF
>TRBV7-9
CASSLGGGVVSNQPQHF
>TRBV10-3
CAISESGGSYEQYF
>TRBV3-1
CASSQGPEQYF
>TRBV5-8
CASSPGGTTSTDTQYF
>TRBV7-9
CASGGIETQYF
>TRBV28
CASSLLKAGGGYGYTF
>TRBV29-1
CSVARDRTNEQYF
>TRBV7-9
CASSPPSGSATEAFF
>TRBV2
CASRIQVGPYEQYF
>TRBV4-2
CASSQERAADYERYF
>TRBV12-3/TRBV12-4
CASSLSQHF
>TRBV3-1
CASSLGRGVSNQPQHF
>TRBV5-8
CASSFYLAGTTDTQYF
>TRBV28
CASSTTGAGELFF
>TRBV7-3
CASSYDSVEQYF
>TRBV7-2
CASSLGGGGETQYF
>TRBV30
CACGLRTEAFF
>TRBV2
CASSGAGRELFF
>TRBV20-1
CSASHTTGPTEAFF
>TRBV20-1
CSAQLAGGQETQYF
>TRBV11-3
CASSLGGGGHYEQYF
>TRBV7-2
CASSPLHADYGYTF
>TRBV9
CASSVDNGGALTDTQYF
>TRBV29-1
CSVEHGQGYNEQFF
>TRBV7-8
CASSKRGSLNTEAFF
>TRBV28
CASSLESGQYF
>TRBV2
CASSERRGGDYNEQFF
>TRBV12-3/TRBV12-4
CASKPQGQKETQYF